The source of this T cell receptor beta chain is a study of T cells after yellow fever vaccination (dated by TCRdb to about 2019). General notes on the study: The SMART-Seq v4 Ultra Low Input RNA kit was used to prepare libraries from fractions with low cell numbers. To track T-cell clones before and after primary and booster YFV17D yellow fever vaccination, bulk TCR alpha and beta repertoires were sequenced longitudinally. The cohort comprised two healthy male donors, one aged 18 to 30 and one aged 30 to 39 years. Blood was drawn at multiple timepoints before and after primary and secondary immunization, with bulk PBMC replicates and cell subsets isolated.

The paper as a whole reports these results and caveats: The secondary T-cell response was weaker than the primary response but faster, peaking on day 5 instead of day 15. Most clones expanded after primary vaccination (around 97% of CD4 and around 88% of CD8) were re-detected after the booster, suggesting that broad memory maintenance occurred. Only a couple of donors were included in the study, so the extent to which the findings can be generalized is limited. FACS-sorted repertoires could contain abundant contaminating clonotypes from the bulk population, so computational filtering was required. A small share of clonotypes occurred in both CD4 and CD8 compartments, likely arising from convergent recombination.

What this sample's treatment or condition label stands for: live attenuated yellow fever vaccine strain. A standard Ficoll-Paque protocol was used to isolate PBMCs from peripheral blood. CD4 and CD8 T-cell fractions were isolated with Dynabeads CD4 and CD8 positive selection kits. RNA was extracted with TriZol from bulk PBMCs, CD4 and CD8 fractions, and dextramer-positive and dextramer-negative fractions. From its cysteine to its phenylalanine, the CDR3 spans 13 amino acids. CDR3 DNA only is kept here, 39 bases in frame from base 1. V ends up 6 bases short and J 2 bases short, with an unmatched junction base count of 2. CDR1 SQVTM and CDR2 ANQGSEA were looked up in the germline V gene. This clonotype has a count of ten or more. Its target antigen remains unknown. Base qualities are missing; no much larger clone stands one base away. TCR cDNA was synthesized by 5'RACE template switching, through which a universal primer site and unique molecular identifiers were introduced. Priming of cDNA synthesis was performed from both the TCR alpha and TCR beta constant segments. Library amplification involved two PCR steps, and the second step added sample barcodes and sequencing adapters. Sequencing of libraries was performed on Illumina HiSeq 2500 (2x100 bp) or NovaSeq (2x150 bp). The published analysis was carried out like this. MIGEC handled demultiplexing of reads and collapsing into UMI consensus sequences, while MiXCR performed V(D)J alignment. Vaccine-responding clonotypes were identified with edgeR using replicate PBMC samples, with FDR below 0.01 and a log2 fold change above 5 up to day 15 being required. Each bulk clonotype was labeled CD4 or CD8 based on which sequenced repertoire, CD4 or CD8, contained the clonotype at higher abundance. Using fastp at Q25 and MiXCR, TCRdb reprocessed the public reads and kept productive beta chains. Rows are unified per CDR3 protein, each entry keeping the most common DNA and genes. TCRdb, rather than the study authors, made the V and J calls. Present in this sample are some 120,000 distinct CDR3 sequences, under 9% of which were seen just once. Jointly, the top ten make up 25% of the sample.

This clonotype originated in a man younger than 40 who received the YFV17D yellow fever vaccine. The sequence joins TRBV29-1 to TRBJ2-5; 11 bases in the junction line up with TRBD1. The sample was CD8+ T cells sorted from PBMCs, taken 45 days after the yellow fever booster vaccination. The CDR3 has the sequence CSVRDRGQETQYF. The nucleotides are TGCAGCGTCCGGGACAGGGGGCAAGAGACCCAGTACTTC.